The entry below describes one TCR beta chain. Its antigen is not known. The data are from a study of cytomegalovirus exposure and HLA in healthy donors. About the research overall: About 179 million T cells yielded 100 million or so unique TCR beta sequences in earlier analysis. Study-wide points: An observed cluster of highly shared sequence variants was recorded as a likely sequencing artifact.

The V gene lost 2 bases and the J gene lost 3 bases, with 11 bases spanning the gap. CDR3 size: 14 residues. Per the germline V gene, CDR1 is SGHRS and CDR2 is YFSETQ. 13 Jbeta primers and 60 Vbeta primers were used for the PCR. The method was immunoSEQ multiplex PCR; TCRdb's version includes in-frame clones alone and lacks a portion of them. The data contain tens of thousands of clones, around three quarters of them singletons. This TCR was sampled from a man in his 60s in good health and CMV-seropositive. The rearrangement uses TRBV5-1 and TRBJ2-5; possible D gene TRBD2, 7 bases. The sample comprised PBMCs. The CDR3 DNA is TGCGCCAGCAGCTTCGGGGGGCGGAAAGAGACCCAGTACTTC. As protein: CASSFGGRKETQYF.